This T cell receptor (beta chain) was retrieved from a study of identical twins. Trimming shortened V by 8 bases and J by 2 bases, and 17 bases separated the two germline ends. This CDR3 region has 15 residues. TCRdb analysed the 5' RACE reads with MiXCR anew, one entry per CDR3 protein. Altogether 500,000 to 700,000 distinct CDR3 sequences are present, just over 7% being singletons, with the ten largest covering roughly 1.5%. These sequences were also reported in another study, on yellow fever vaccine responses in identical twins.

The chain carries TRBV12-3 or TRBV12-4 and TRBJ2-3; a possible D gene is TRBD2 (7 bases). The receptor comes from a woman younger than 30 in good health. What was sequenced was PBMCs. The CDR3 reads CASRARGANTDTQYF. The CDR3 DNA reads as TGTGCCAGCCGGGCCCGGGGGGCCAACACAGATACGCAGTATTTT.